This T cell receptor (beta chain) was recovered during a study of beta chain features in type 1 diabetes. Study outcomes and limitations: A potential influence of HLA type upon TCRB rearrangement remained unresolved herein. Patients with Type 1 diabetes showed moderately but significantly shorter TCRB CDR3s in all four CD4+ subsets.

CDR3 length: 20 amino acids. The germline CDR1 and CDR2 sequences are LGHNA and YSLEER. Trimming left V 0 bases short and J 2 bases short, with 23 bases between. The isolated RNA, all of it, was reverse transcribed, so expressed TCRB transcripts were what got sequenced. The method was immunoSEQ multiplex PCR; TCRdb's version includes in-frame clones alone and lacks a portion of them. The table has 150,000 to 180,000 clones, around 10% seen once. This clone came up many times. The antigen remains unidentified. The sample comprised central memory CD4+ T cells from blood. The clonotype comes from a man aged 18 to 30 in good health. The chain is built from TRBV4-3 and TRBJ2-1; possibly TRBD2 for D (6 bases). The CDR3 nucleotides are TGCGCCAGCAGCCAAGATCCCCAGTTAGAGGGAGGCCCTCCCTACAATGAGCAGTTCTTC. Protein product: CASSQDPQLEGGPPYNEQFF.